Listed here are 17 T cell receptor beta chains from one sample, sequenced in a study of cytomegalovirus exposure and HLA in healthy donors listed by TCRdb under 2017. Library method: the immunoSEQ multiplex PCR assay. For the multiplex PCR, a mixture combining 60 forward primers for TCR Vbeta segments and 13 reverse primers for TCR Jbeta segments was used. In TCRdb, the immuneACCESS table is reduced to in-frame sequences with V and J assigned. These tables do not hold every clone; where another copy was compared, an unresolved V gene accounts for under half, and the others remain unexplained. This sample has 150,000 to 200,000 clones in its table, and around four fifths of those were observed once. 2.5% to 4% of the sample lies in the top ten. The sequenced sample consisted of PBMCs. The source of these receptors is a female donor in good health and CMV-seronegative.

This rearrangement joins TRBV27 to TRBJ2-7; 8 nucleotides align to TRBD2. Germline V gene lookup returns CDR1 MNHEY and CDR2 SMNVEV (reference sequence). The CDR3 extends over 12 amino acids. Trimming took 8 bases from V and 6 from J; bases not matched to a gene: 6. In DNA form, the CDR3 reads TGTGCCAGCGGGACTAGGGGTCGCGAGCAGTACTTC. It encodes CASGTRGREQYF.

The chain uses TRBV9 and TRBJ2-3; a possible D gene is TRBD2 (6 bases). V was trimmed by 4 bases and J by 6 bases, leaving 15 bases between them. Germline-derived CDR1 and CDR2 are SGDLS and YYNGEE. The length of the CDR3 is 14 residues. DNA for the CDR3: TGTGCCAGCAGCAATACGGGGGTCAGGGATACGCAGTATTTT. It encodes CASSNTGVRDTQYF. The variable domain in full, with the rest retrieved from reference TRBV9 and TRBJ2-3, is DSGVTQTPKHLITATGQRVTLRCSPRSGDLSVYWYQQSLDQGLQFLIQYYNGEERAKGNILERFSAQQFPDLHSELNLSSLELGDSALYFCASSNTGVRDTQYFGPGTRLTVL.

The V call is TRBV19, the J call TRBJ2-1; 14 bases line up with TRBD2. J gave up 9 bases and V 4 bases, and 11 bases lay outside the gene matches. In germline, CDR1 is LNHDA, CDR2 SQIVND (reference sequence). This CDR3 has 17 residues. The CDR3 region is CASSRSKTSGGAGEQFF. CDR3 DNA: TGTGCCAGTAGTAGATCCAAGACTAGCGGGGGGGCGGGTGAGCAGTTCTTC.

Only a few counts were recorded for this clone. At one boundary the junction diverges from the germline segment, which might be a read error. This chain uses TRBV4-3 with TRBJ2-6, with TRBD1 identical over 9 bases. The V gene's germline CDR1 is LGHNA and CDR2 YSLEER. The length of the CDR3 is 18 residues. CDR3 region: CASSQDQQGATGTNVLTF. DNA of the CDR3: TGCGCCAGCAGCCAAGATCAACAGGGGGCCACTGGGACCAACGTCCTGACTTTC.

The V and J genes are TRBV27 and TRBJ1-6; possibly TRBD1 for D (6 bases). The V gene's germline CDR1 is MNHEY and CDR2 SMNVEV (reference sequence). V was trimmed by 4 bases and J by 7 bases, leaving 11 bases between them. This CDR3 has 14 residues. In nucleotides, the CDR3 is TGTGCCAGCAGTTATACAGGGCTGAATTCACCCCTCCACTTT. It encodes CASSYTGLNSPLHF.

This clone was observed a handful of times. The V and J genes are TRBV6-1 and TRBJ2-5; TRBD2 aligns across 8 bases. The CDR3 contains 14 residues. Trimming at V came to 1 base and at J to 4 bases, leaving 2 bases not matched to a gene. The germline CDR1 and CDR2 sequences are MNHNS and SASEGT. The CDR3 here is CASSEGGGPETQYF. CDR3 DNA: TGTGCCAGCAGTGAAGGCGGGGGGCCAGAGACCCAGTACTTC.

The count of this clone is one. The V gene is TRBV2, the J gene TRBJ1-5; D gene ambiguous. From germline, CDR1 is SNHLY and CDR2 FYNNEI. Trimming cost V 0 bases and J 4 bases, with 7 bases left between them. The CDR3 has 14 amino acids. The CDR3 sequence: CASSEAPRNQPQHF. The CDR3 DNA follows: TGTGCCAGCAGTGAAGCGCCCAGAAATCAGCCCCAGCATTTT. The complete variable domain, with remaining parts taken from reference TRBV2 and TRBJ1-5, reads EPEVTQTPSHQVTQMGQEVILRCVPISNHLYFYWYRQILGQKVEFLVSFYNNEISEKSEIFDDQFSVERPDGSNFTLKIRSTKLEDSAMYFCASSEAPRNQPQHFGDGTRLSIL.

The chain carries TRBV29-1 and TRBJ2-5; maybe TRBD1 (6 bases). The CDR3 contains 14 residues. Germline V gives CDR1 SQVTM, CDR2 ANQGSEA. The V end lost 2 bases, the J end lost 4 bases, and 14 bases lay between the germline ends. The CDR3 DNA sequence: TGCAGCGTTGAAAGGGTACAGGGTGGAGAGACCCAGTACTTC. Its translation is CSVERVQGGETQYF.

The chain carries TRBV11-3 and TRBJ1-1; possible D gene TRBD1, 5 bases. The germline V and J ends were trimmed by 3 bases and 1 base, with 9 bases remaining between them. The CDR3 extends over 14 amino acids. The germline V gene encodes CDR1 SGHNT and CDR2 YENEEA. As DNA, the CDR3 is TGTGCCAGCAGCTTCGGGGGAACGAACACTGAAGCTTTCTTT. It specifies CASSFGGTNTEAFF.

This rearrangement joins TRBV30 to TRBJ1-5, with 11 bases lining up with TRBD1. With V trimmed by 7 bases and J by 6 bases, 11 bases remained unmatched. CDR1 is GTSNPN, CDR2 SVGIG, per germline (reference sequence). This CDR3 has 15 residues. CDR3 sequence (DNA): TGTGCCTCCACCTCCGGACAGGGGGCTGGTCAGCCCCAGCATTTT. Protein: CASTSGQGAGQPQHF.

The CDR3 DNA reads TGCACCAGCAGCCAAGAAGAAGCGGGAGGGCTGTACAATGAGCAGTTCTTC. It is translated as CTSSQEEAGGLYNEQFF. This chain links TRBV1 with TRBJ2-1; the DNA was not used to check the table's D call, TRBD2. TRBV1 is classified as a pseudogene. This CDR3 contains 17 residues.

V gene TRBV6-6 combines with J gene TRBJ1-1; the match to TRBD1 covers 7 bases. The length of the CDR3 is 16 residues. The V segment lost 6 bases and the J segment 5 bases; nucleotides outside the gene matches: 15. CDR1 and CDR2 from the germline V gene are MNHNY and SVGAGI (reference sequence). The CDR3 DNA reads TGTGCCAGCAGCCAGAGACAGGGAATAGGGGGAACTGAAGCTTTCTTT. It translates to CASSQRQGIGGTEAFF.

This clone was recorded a few times. This chain connects TRBV30 to TRBJ2-1; D unresolved. Germline-derived CDR1 and CDR2 are GTSNPN and SVGIG (reference sequence). The CDR3 has 13 residues. Trimming stripped 0 bases from V and 10 bases from J, with 13 bases between. CDR3 in amino acids: CAWSVRDFGEQFF. DNA of the CDR3: TGTGCCTGGAGTGTACGTGATTTCGGGGAGCAGTTCTTC. The full variable domain, in which reference TRBV30 and TRBJ2-1 provide the parts outside the CDR3, is SQTIHQWPATLVQPVGSPLSLECTVEGTSNPNLYWYRQAAGRGLQLLFYSVGIGQISSEVPQNLSASRPQDRQFILSSKKLLLSDSGFYLCAWSVRDFGEQFFGPGTRLTVL.

The genes are TRBV29-1 and TRBJ1-1, with 8 bases that match TRBD1. In germline, CDR1 is SQVTM, CDR2 ANQGSEA. The CDR3 is 14 residues long. J lost 4 bases, V lost 1 base, and 5 bases had no gene match. CDR3 residues: CSVEVTGGFTEAFF. CDR3 sequence (DNA): TGCAGCGTTGAAGTTACAGGGGGTTTCACTGAAGCTTTCTTT.

The chain links TRBV30 to TRBJ2-5; 10 nucleotides align to TRBD2. Germline CDR1 is GTSNPN and CDR2 is SVGIG (reference sequence). V lost 3 bases, J lost 0 bases, and 10 bases stayed unmatched. The CDR3 has 17 residues. The CDR3 DNA follows: TGTGCCTGGAGGGGGGAACTAGCGGGGCAGTACCAAGAGACCCAGTACTTC. Translating gives CAWRGELAGQYQETQYF.

The gene calls are TRBV7-2 and TRBJ2-7, with 8 bases fitting TRBD2. CDR1 is SGHTA, CDR2 FQGNSA, per germline. After removal of 5 bases from V and 3 bases from J, the junction contained 9 bases not matched to a gene. The CDR3 loop spans 15 amino acids. This chain's CDR3 is CASSPRGGEDYEQYF. CDR3 sequence (DNA): TGTGCCAGCAGCCCCCGGGGGGGTGAAGACTACGAGCAGTACTTC. The full variable domain, completed using reference TRBV7-2 and TRBJ2-7, is GAGVSQSPSNKVTEKGKDVELRCDPISGHTALYWYRQSLGQGLEFLIYFQGNSAPDKSGLPSDRFSAERTGGSVSTLTIQRTQQEDSAVYLCASSPRGGEDYEQYFGPGTRLTVT.

The chain is built from TRBV5-6 and TRBJ1-2; D may be TRBD1 (5 bases). The V end was cut by 2 bases, the J end by 6 bases, with 14 bases between. The CDR3 has 14 residues. Germline V gene lookup returns CDR1 SGHDT and CDR2 YYEEEE. The CDR3 DNA is TGTGCCAGCAGCTTTGTTTCGGGGGGAGATGGCTACACCTTC. Translating it yields CASSFVSGGDGYTF.